A single sample gave rise to the 27 T cell receptor beta chains below, sequenced in a study of blood T cell repertoires in COVID-19. The assay was immunoSEQ multiplex PCR, and TCRdb's table has in-frame clones only and misses some. The table shows just over 95,000 clones, with approximately 90% occurring only once. The material sequenced was peripheral blood. These receptors were taken from a man between 60 and 75 years old with acute or convalescent COVID-19.

The rearrangement joins TRBV7-2 to TRBJ1-2, with 7 bases aligning to TRBD1. Germline CDR1 and CDR2: SGHTA and FQGNSA. This CDR3 has 13 amino acids. The ends lost 5 bases at V and 6 bases at J; junction bases unmatched: 6. CDR3 DNA sequence: TGTGCCAGCAGCCTGGGACAGAGAGATGGCTACACCTTC. Translating it yields CASSLGQRDGYTF.

This clone was picked up a small number of times. V gene TRBV2 combines with J gene TRBJ1-1; D gene ambiguous. The ends were cut back, 1 base at V and 0 bases at J, with 9 bases in the middle. CDR3 size: 15 residues. Germline values: CDR1 SNHLY, CDR2 FYNNEI. DNA of the CDR3: TGTGCCAGCAGTGAAGACAGTTCCATGAACACTGAAGCTTTCTTT. It codes for CASSEDSSMNTEAFF. The whole variable domain, filled in from reference TRBV2 and TRBJ1-1, reads EPEVTQTPSHQVTQMGQEVILRCVPISNHLYFYWYRQILGQKVEFLVSFYNNEISEKSEIFDDQFSVERPDGSNFTLKIRSTKLEDSAMYFCASSEDSSMNTEAFFGQGTRLTVV.

This clone has just one count. This chain joins TRBV6-4 and TRBJ2-1, with 8 bases fitting TRBD2. Losses at the gene ends were 6 bases for V and 5 bases for J; bases not matched to a gene: 9. Germline V CDR1 and CDR2: MRHNA, SNTAGT. The CDR3 covers 15 residues. The CDR3 DNA reads TGTGCCAGCAGCCCTACGGGGGGGTTAAACAATGAGCAGTTCTTC. As protein: CASSPTGGLNNEQFF.

The rearrangement joins TRBV9 to TRBJ1-3; 7 bases line up with TRBD1. The CDR3 sequence is 17 residues long. From germline, CDR1 is SGDLS and CDR2 YYNGEE. After removal of 3 bases from V and 3 bases from J, the junction contained 12 bases not matched to a gene. DNA of the CDR3: TGTGCCAGCAGCGGGGCTTACCGGGACAGCGGTGGAAACACCATATATTTT. Its translation: CASSGAYRDSGGNTIYF.

The chain has TRBV5-1 and TRBJ1-2; 7 bases map to TRBD1. Trimming cost V 0 bases and J 1 base; bases outside gene matches: 3. CDR3 size: 15 residues. CDR1 SGHRS and CDR2 YFSETQ come from the germline V gene. CDR3 DNA: TGCGCCAGCAGCTTGGCGACAGGGATTAACTATGGCTACACCTTC. Protein: CASSLATGINYGYTF.

As DNA, the CDR3 is TGCGCCAGCAGCGAACAGGGGCGGTTCACTGAAGCTTTCTTT. Protein: CASSEQGRFTEAFF. V and J are TRBV5-1 and TRBJ1-1; 7 positions agree with TRBD1. V dropped 4 bases and J dropped 4; count of bases not matched to a gene: 7. Germline V gene lookup returns CDR1 SGHRS and CDR2 YFSETQ. The CDR3 contains 14 residues.

This clone came up once. The chain employs TRBV6-5 and TRBJ2-2; D gene unclear. Trimming shortened V by 1 base and J by 7 bases, and 13 bases separated the two germline ends. This CDR3 is 15 amino acids long. Germline V gene data show CDR1 as MNHEY and CDR2 as SVGAGI. The CDR3 coding sequence is TGTGCCAGCAGTTACTACCCCCTTGAGAGCGGGGAGCTGTTTTTT. Amino acid sequence: CASSYYPLESGELFF.

This rearrangement joins TRBV27 to TRBJ1-2, with 11 bases matching TRBD1. V was pared by 4 bases and J by 8 bases, with 9 bases of the junction left unmatched. The CDR3 spans 15 residues. Germline V gives CDR1 MNHEY, CDR2 SMNVEV (reference sequence). The chain's CDR3 is CASSSSGTGGRGYTF. CDR3 DNA: TGTGCCAGCAGTTCCTCCGGGACAGGGGGTCGGGGCTACACCTTC.

The rearrangement joins TRBV19 to TRBJ1-2, with TRBD1 matching over 7 bases. The length of the CDR3 is 15 residues. After removal of 0 bases from V and 7 bases from J, the junction contained 8 bases not matched to a gene. Germline V gene lookup returns CDR1 LNHDA and CDR2 SQIVND (reference sequence). Here the CDR3 reads CASSIETGRSGGYTF. The CDR3 DNA reads as TGTGCCAGTAGTATAGAGACAGGGCGGAGTGGTGGCTACACCTTC.

The chain is built from TRBV5-6 and TRBJ1-1; 9 bases line up with TRBD1. There are 15 residues in the CDR3. V was pared by 4 bases and J by 1 base, with 5 bases of the junction left unmatched. The germline V gene encodes CDR1 SGHDT and CDR2 YYEEEE. CDR3 loop: CASSPTTGGNTEAFF. CDR3 DNA sequence: TGTGCCAGCAGCCCGACGACAGGGGGGAACACTGAAGCTTTCTTT.

The V and J genes are TRBV5-6 and TRBJ2-2, with TRBD2 as a possible D gene (5 bases). The CDR3 is made up of 15 amino acids. Between the trimmed V and J ends, which lost 4 bases and 3 bases, there was a span of 13 bases. Germline V CDR1 and CDR2: SGHDT, YYEEEE. The CDR3 coding sequence is TGTGCCAGCAGCCCACAGAGGGCGGACACCGGGGAGCTGTTTTTT. Encoded protein: CASSPQRADTGELFF.

The chain couples TRBV27 to TRBJ2-3, with 8 nucleotides matching TRBD1. CDR1 is MNHEY, CDR2 SMNVEV, per germline (reference sequence). The CDR3 sequence is 15 residues long. Trimming cost V 6 bases and J 0 bases; bases outside gene matches: 5. This chain's CDR3 is CASRDRGHSTDTQYF. In nucleotides, the CDR3 is TGTGCCAGCAGAGACAGGGGTCATAGCACAGATACGCAGTATTTT.

The V call is TRBV19, the J call TRBJ1-5, with unresolved D. This CDR3 contains 16 residues. Germline CDR1 LNHDA, CDR2 SQIVND (reference sequence). Trimming left V 3 bases short and J 1 base short, with 13 bases between. The CDR3 protein is CASSIAGSQSNQPQHF. The CDR3 bases are TGTGCCAGTAGTATCGCCGGGTCTCAGAGCAATCAGCCCCAGCATTTT. Filled out from reference TRBV19 and TRBJ1-5, the complete variable domain reads DGGITQSPKYLFRKEGQNVTLSCEQNLNHDAMYWYRQDPGQGLRLIYYSQIVNDFQKGDIAEGYSVSREKKESFPLTVTSAQKNPTAFYLCASSIAGSQSNQPQHFGDGTRLSIL.

The chain has TRBV18 and TRBJ1-2, with a weak D call TRBD1 (6 bases). This CDR3 contains 14 residues. Germline V CDR1 and CDR2: KGHSH, LQKENI. V lost 3 bases to trimming and J lost 7 bases, with 15 bases between them. The CDR3 here is CASSPLRGGGGYTF. The CDR3 region has the DNA TGTGCCAGCTCACCCCTGAGGGGGGGCGGTGGCTACACCTTC. Full variable domain (missing parts from reference TRBV18 and TRBJ1-2): NAGVMQNPRHLVRRRGQEARLRCSPMKGHSHVYWYRQLPEEGLKFMVYLQKENIIDESGMPKERFSAEFPKEGPSILRIQQVVRGDSAAYFCASSPLRGGGGYTFGSGTRLTVV.

The V gene is TRBV2, the J gene TRBJ2-1; TRBD1 might be the D (6 bases). The V gene's germline CDR1 is SNHLY and CDR2 FYNNEI. The CDR3 is made up of 13 amino acids. V shed 7 bases and J shed 5 bases, with 12 bases lying between them. CDR3 in DNA: TGTGCCAGCATTCTTGACAGGAACAATGAGCAGTTCTTC. Translating gives CASILDRNNEQFF.

The V call is TRBV18, the J call TRBJ1-5; D is ambiguous. The V gene lost 2 bases and the J gene lost 2 bases, with 13 bases spanning the gap. This CDR3 contains 16 residues. The germline V gene has CDR1 KGHSH and CDR2 LQKENI. CDR3 in amino acids: CASSPSGTSGNQPQHF. CDR3 bases: TGTGCCAGCTCACCATCGGGAACATCCGGCAATCAGCCCCAGCATTTT.

V usage is TRBV7-9 and J usage is TRBJ2-7; the D gene is possibly TRBD1 (6 bases). The germline V gene encodes CDR1 SEHNR and CDR2 FQNEAQ (reference sequence). CDR3 size: 14 residues. V shed 6 bases and J shed 1 base, with 13 bases lying between them. Here the CDR3 DNA reads TGTGCCAGCAGTGGTCTGGGGACATCCTACGAGCAGTACTTC. This gives the protein CASSGLGTSYEQYF.

This chain connects TRBV6-1 to TRBJ1-2, with TRBD1 as a possible D gene (6 bases). Trimming took off 3 bases at V and 4 bases at J, with 18 bases between the two ends. Germline V gene data show CDR1 as MNHNS and CDR2 as SASEGT. CDR3 size: 16 residues. Here the CDR3 reads CASSEPESRGRYGYTF. CDR3 nucleotides: TGTGCCAGCAGTGAGCCCGAAAGCAGGGGCCGCTATGGCTACACCTTC.

This sequence joins TRBV30 and TRBJ1-2; a weak D match, TRBD1 (6 bases). Germline assignment: CDR1 GTSNPN and CDR2 SVGIG (reference sequence). Trimming stripped 5 bases from V and 5 bases from J, with 6 bases between. The CDR3 runs to 10 residues. The CDR3 coding sequence is TGTGCCTGGCAGGGGTATGGCTACACCTTC. Protein product: CAWQGYGYTF.

The rearrangement links TRBV12-5 to TRBJ1-1, with D uncertain. Trimming pared 1 base from V and 11 bases from J, leaving 14 bases between. CDR3 length: 13 residues. Germline CDR1 reads LGHNT; CDR2 reads FRNRAP. CDR3: CASGLGAGGEAFF. The CDR3 DNA reads TGTGCTAGTGGTTTGGGGGCCGGTGGCGAGGCTTTCTTT.

The chain uses TRBV12-3 or TRBV12-4 and TRBJ1-4, with D uncertain. The CDR3 runs to 13 residues. V was pared by 5 bases and J by 8 bases, with 12 bases between. CDR3 bases: TGTGCCAGCAGTGTCGACACCCGAGAAAAACTGTTTTTT. Translating gives CASSVDTREKLFF.

J is TRBJ1-4 and V is TRBV6-5; 11 bases agree with TRBD1. CDR3 length equals 14 residues. The V gene's germline CDR1 is MNHEY and CDR2 SVGAGI. With V trimmed by 4 bases and J by 8 bases, 3 bases remained unmatched. The DNA of the CDR3 is TGTGCCAGCAGTTCCGGGACAGGGGGAGAAAAACTGTTTTTT. This encodes CASSSGTGGEKLFF.

This chain joins TRBV2 and TRBJ1-1; weak D call: TRBD1 (5 bases). V was shortened by 5 bases and J by 8 bases, with 12 bases between the two germline ends. The germline V gene encodes CDR1 SNHLY and CDR2 FYNNEI. The CDR3 is 12 amino acids. The CDR3 DNA follows: TGTGCCAGCAGTTCGGACACACCCGAAGCTTTCTTT. Translation gives CASSSDTPEAFF.

This clone showed up just once. The V and J genes are TRBV9 and TRBJ2-1, with 13 nucleotides matching TRBD2. The germline V gene encodes CDR1 SGDLS and CDR2 YYNGEE. The CDR3 runs 16 residues. V shed 4 bases, J shed 5 bases, and the junction held 6 bases outside the gene matches. CDR3 amino acids: CASSLLAGGPDNEQFF. The CDR3 DNA reads as TGTGCCAGCAGCTTACTAGCGGGGGGGCCAGACAATGAGCAGTTCTTC.

This chain links TRBV27 with TRBJ2-2; 14 positions agree with TRBD2. Germline assignment: CDR1 MNHEY and CDR2 SMNVEV (reference sequence). J gave up 5 bases and V 6 bases, and 11 bases lay outside the gene matches. This CDR3 contains 18 residues. CDR3 in DNA: TGTGCCAGCAGCTTGCCGGGACTAGCGGGGGAAAAGACCGGGGAGCTGTTTTTT. Its translation: CASSLPGLAGEKTGELFF.

V is TRBV5-4 and J is TRBJ1-4; 9 bases align to TRBD1. Per germline, CDR1 SGHNT and CDR2 YYREEE (reference sequence). V shed 4 bases and J 4 bases; nucleotides not matched to a gene: 5. This CDR3 comprises 15 residues. The CDR3 DNA reads as TGTGCCAGCAGCCGACGACAGGGGGATAATGAAAAACTGTTTTTT. The encoded protein is CASSRRQGDNEKLFF.

The rearrangement joins TRBV2 to TRBJ1-1; D not resolved. Germline CDR1 SNHLY, CDR2 FYNNEI. V dropped 2 bases and J dropped 0 bases, with 4 bases sitting between them. This CDR3 has 13 residues. CDR3 region: CASSEYMNTEAFF. The CDR3 nucleotides are TGTGCCAGCAGTGAATACATGAACACTGAAGCTTTCTTT.